This entry concerns a single T cell receptor (beta chain). Following extraction, RNA underwent reverse transcription to cDNA, which served as the sequencing template. Assay used: immunoSEQ multiplex PCR; TCRdb lists only in-frame clones, some missing. This sample has over 100,000 clones, with roughly 50% found just once. This specimen belongs to a study of CD8+ T cells in alopecia areata. V lost 2 bases and J lost 1, with 18 bases in between. Germline V gene sequence: CDR1 GTSNPN, CDR2 SVGIG (reference sequence). The CDR3 extends over 16 amino acids. The material was CD8+ T cells sorted from blood, obtained at week 0. This receptor was taken from a human donor with alopecia areata. This chain joins TRBV30 and TRBJ2-7, with D perhaps matching TRBD1 (6 bases). CDR3 amino acids: CAWSYGVTGVSYEQYF. CDR3 DNA: TGTGCCTGGAGTTATGGGGTGACAGGAGTATCCTACGAGCAGTACTTC.